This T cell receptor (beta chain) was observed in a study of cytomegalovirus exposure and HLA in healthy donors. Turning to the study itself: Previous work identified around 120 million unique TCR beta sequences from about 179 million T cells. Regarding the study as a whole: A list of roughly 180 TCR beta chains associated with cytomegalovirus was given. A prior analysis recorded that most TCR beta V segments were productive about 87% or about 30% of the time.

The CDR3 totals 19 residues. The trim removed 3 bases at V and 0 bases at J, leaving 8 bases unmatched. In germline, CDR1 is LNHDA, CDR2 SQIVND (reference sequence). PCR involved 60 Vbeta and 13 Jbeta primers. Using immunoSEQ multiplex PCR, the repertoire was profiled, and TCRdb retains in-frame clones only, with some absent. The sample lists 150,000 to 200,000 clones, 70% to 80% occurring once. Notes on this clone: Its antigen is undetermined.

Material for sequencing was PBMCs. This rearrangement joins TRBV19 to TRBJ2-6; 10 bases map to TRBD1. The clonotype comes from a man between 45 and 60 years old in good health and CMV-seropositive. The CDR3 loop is CASSMMGTGAPSGANVLTF. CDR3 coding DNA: TGTGCCAGTAGTATGATGGGGACAGGGGCCCCCTCTGGGGCCAACGTCCTGACTTTC.